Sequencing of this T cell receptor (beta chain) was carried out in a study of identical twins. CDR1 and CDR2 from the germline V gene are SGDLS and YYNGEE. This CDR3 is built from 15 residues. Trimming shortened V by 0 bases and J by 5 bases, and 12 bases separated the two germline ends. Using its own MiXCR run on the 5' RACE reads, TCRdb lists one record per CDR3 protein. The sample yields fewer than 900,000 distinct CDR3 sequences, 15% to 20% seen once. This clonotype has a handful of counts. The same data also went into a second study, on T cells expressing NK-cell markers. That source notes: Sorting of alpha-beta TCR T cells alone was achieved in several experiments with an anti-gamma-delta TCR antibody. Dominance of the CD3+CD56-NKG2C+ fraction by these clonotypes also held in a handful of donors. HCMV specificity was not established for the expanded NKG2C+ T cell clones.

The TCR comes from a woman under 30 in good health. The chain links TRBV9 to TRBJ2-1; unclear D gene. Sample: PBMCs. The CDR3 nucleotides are TGTGCCAGCAGCGTAGAACCCACTTTTGACAATGAGCAGTTCTTC. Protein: CASSVEPTFDNEQFF.